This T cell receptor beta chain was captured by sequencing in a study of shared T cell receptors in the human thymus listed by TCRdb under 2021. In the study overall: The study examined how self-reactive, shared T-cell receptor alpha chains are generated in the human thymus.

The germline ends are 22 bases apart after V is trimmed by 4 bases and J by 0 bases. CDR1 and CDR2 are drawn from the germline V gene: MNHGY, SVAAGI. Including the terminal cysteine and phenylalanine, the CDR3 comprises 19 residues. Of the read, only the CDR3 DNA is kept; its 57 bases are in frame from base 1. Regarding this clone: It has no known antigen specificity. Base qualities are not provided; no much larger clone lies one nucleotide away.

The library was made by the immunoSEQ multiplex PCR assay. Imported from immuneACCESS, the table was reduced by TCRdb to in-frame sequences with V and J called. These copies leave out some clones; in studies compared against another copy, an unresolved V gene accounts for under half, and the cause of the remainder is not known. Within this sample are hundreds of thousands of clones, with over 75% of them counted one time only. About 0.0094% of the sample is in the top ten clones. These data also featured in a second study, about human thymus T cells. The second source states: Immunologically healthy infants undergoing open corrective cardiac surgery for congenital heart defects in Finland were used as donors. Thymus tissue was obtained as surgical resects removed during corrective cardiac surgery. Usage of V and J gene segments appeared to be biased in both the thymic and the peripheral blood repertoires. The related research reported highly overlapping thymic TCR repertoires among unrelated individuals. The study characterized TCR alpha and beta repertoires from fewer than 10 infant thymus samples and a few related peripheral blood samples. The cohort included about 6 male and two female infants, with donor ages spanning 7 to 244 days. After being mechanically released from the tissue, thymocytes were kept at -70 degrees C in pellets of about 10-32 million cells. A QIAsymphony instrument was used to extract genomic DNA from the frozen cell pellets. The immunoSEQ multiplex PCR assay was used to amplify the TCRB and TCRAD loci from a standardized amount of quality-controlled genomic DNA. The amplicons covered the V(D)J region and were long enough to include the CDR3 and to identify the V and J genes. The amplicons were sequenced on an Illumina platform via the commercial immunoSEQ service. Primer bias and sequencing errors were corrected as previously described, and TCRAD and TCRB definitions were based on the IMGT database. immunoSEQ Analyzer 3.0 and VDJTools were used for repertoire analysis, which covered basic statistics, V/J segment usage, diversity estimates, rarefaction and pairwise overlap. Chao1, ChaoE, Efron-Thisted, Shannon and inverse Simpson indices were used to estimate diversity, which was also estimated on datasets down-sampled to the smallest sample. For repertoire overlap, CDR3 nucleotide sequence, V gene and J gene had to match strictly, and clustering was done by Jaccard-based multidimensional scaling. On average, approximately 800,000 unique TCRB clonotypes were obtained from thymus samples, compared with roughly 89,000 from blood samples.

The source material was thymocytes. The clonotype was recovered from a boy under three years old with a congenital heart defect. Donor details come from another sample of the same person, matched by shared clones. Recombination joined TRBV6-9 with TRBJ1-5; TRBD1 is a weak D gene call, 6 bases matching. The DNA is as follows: TGTGCCAGCAGTTTGAGGCGCCGGACAGCCCATTATAGCAATCAGCCCCAGCATTTT. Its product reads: CASSLRRRTAHYSNQPQHF.